This T cell receptor (beta chain) was recorded in a study of T cells after yellow fever vaccination. Study findings and constraints: One caveat is that FACS-sorted repertoires could contain abundant clonotypes contaminating from the bulk population. Some clonotypes, a small share, were shared between CD4 and CD8 compartments. Weaker, the secondary response peaked sooner, at day 5 versus 15.

This clonotype has a count of ten or more. Antigen unknown. Production of TCR cDNA was by 5'RACE template switching, which also added a universal primer site and UMIs. A single record per CDR3 protein comes from TCRdb applying MiXCR to the 5' RACE reads. The profile shows just over 250,000 distinct CDR3 sequences, over 4.5% of them singletons. J lost 6 bases, V lost 7 bases, and 13 bases had no gene match. The CDR3 is 14 amino acids. In germline, CDR1 is DFQATT, CDR2 SNEGSKA (reference sequence). Sequences were derived from CD4+ T cells sorted from PBMCs, sampled on the day of the yellow fever booster vaccination. J is TRBJ2-3 and V is TRBV20-1, with TRBD1 matching 7 bases. The sequence derives from a man between 18 and 29 years old who received the YFV17D yellow fever vaccine. The CDR3 region is CSVDPLSTGDTQYF. CDR3 in DNA: TGCAGTGTCGACCCCCTGTCGACAGGGGATACGCAGTATTTT.